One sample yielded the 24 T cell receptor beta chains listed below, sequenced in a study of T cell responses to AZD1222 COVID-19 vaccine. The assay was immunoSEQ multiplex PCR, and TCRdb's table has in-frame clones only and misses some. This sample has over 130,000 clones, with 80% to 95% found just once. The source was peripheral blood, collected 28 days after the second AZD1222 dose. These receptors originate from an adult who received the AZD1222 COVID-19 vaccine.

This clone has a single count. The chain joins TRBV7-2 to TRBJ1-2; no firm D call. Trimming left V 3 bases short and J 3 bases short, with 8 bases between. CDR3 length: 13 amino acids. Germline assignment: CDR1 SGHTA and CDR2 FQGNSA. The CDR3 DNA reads TGTGCCAGCAGCTTTCCCCTACACTATGGCTACACCTTC. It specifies CASSFPLHYGYTF.

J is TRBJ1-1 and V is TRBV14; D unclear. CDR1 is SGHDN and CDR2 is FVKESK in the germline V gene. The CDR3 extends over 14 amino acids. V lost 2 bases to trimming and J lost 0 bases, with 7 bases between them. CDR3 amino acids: CASSQRTVNTEAFF. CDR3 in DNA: TGTGCCAGCAGCCAAAGGACGGTGAACACTGAAGCTTTCTTT.

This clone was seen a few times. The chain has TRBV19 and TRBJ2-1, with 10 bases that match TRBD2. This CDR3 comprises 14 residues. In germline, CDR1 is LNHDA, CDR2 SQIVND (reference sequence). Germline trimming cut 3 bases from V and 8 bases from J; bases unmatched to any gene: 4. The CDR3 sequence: CASSIGLAVDEQFF. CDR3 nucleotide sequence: TGTGCCAGTAGTATTGGACTAGCGGTCGATGAGCAGTTCTTC.

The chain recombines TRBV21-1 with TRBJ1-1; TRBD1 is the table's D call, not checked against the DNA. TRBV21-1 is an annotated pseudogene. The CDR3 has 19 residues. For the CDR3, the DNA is TGTGCCAGCAGCCTGGCATTAGCCGGCACAGGGATCGTGAACACTGAAGCTTTCTTT. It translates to CASSLALAGTGIVNTEAFF.

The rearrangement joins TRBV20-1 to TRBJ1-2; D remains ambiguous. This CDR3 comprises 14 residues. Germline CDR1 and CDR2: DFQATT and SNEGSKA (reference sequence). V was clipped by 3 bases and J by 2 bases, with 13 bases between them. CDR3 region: CSASLPLMNYGYTF. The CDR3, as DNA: TGCAGTGCTAGTCTACCGTTAATGAACTATGGCTACACCTTC.

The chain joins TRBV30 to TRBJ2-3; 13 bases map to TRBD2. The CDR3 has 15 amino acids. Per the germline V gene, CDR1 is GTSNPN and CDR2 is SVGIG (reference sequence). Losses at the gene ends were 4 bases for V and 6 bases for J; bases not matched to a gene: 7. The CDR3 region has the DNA TGTGCCTGGAACCGTGGACTAGCGGGAGAGGATACGCAGTATTTT. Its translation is CAWNRGLAGEDTQYF.

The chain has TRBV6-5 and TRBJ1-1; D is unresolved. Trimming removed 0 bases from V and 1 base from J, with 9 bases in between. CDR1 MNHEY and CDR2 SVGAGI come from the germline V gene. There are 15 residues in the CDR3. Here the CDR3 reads CASSYSGTGNTEAFF. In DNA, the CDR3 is TGTGCCAGCAGTTACTCTGGTACGGGGAACACTGAAGCTTTCTTT.

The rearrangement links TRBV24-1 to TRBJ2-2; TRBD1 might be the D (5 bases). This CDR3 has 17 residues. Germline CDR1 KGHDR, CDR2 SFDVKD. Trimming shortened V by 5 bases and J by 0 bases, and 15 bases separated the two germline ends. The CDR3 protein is CATSAPWSGSNTGELFF. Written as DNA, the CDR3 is TGTGCCACCAGTGCCCCCTGGTCAGGGTCGAACACCGGGGAGCTGTTTTTT.

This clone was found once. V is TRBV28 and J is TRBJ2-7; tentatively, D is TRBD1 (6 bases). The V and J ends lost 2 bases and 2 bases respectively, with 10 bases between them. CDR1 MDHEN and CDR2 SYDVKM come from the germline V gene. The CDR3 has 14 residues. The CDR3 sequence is CASSLRGFAYEQYF. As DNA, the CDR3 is TGTGCCAGCAGTTTAAGGGGGTTCGCCTACGAGCAGTACTTC.

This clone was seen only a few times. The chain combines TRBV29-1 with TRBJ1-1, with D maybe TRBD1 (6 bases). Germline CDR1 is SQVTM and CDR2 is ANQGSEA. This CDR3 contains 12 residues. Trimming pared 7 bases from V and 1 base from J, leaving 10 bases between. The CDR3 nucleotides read TGCAGCGCCGACAGGTGGAACACTGAAGCTTTCTTT. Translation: CSADRWNTEAFF.

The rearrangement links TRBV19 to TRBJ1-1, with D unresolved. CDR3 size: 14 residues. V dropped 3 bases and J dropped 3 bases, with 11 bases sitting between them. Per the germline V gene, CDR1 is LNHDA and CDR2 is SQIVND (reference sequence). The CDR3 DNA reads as TGTGCCAGTAGTATGAACTCCCCCGACACTGAAGCTTTCTTT. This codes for CASSMNSPDTEAFF.

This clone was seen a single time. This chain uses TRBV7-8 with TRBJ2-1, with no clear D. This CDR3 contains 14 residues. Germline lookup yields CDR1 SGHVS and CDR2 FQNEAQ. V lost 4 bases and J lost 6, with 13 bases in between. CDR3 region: CASSSTRWGNEQFF. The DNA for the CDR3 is TGTGCCAGCAGCTCGACACGATGGGGCAATGAGCAGTTCTTC.

CDR3 nucleotide sequence: TGTGCCAGCAGCCCCCGTGGAGGGGCGAGGACAGATACGCAGTATTTT. The encoded protein is CASSPRGGARTDTQYF. V usage is TRBV7-3 and J usage is TRBJ2-3; weak D call: TRBD2 (6 bases). Germline V gives CDR1 SGHTA, CDR2 FQGTGA. The CDR3 covers 16 residues. V was pared by 5 bases and J by 3 bases, with 18 bases between. The variable domain in full, completed from reference TRBV7-3 and TRBJ2-3, reads GAGVSQTPSNKVTEKGKYVELRCDPISGHTALYWYRQSLGQGPEFLIYFQGTGAADDSGLPNDRFFAVRPEGSVSTLKIQRTERGDSAVYLCASSPRGGARTDTQYFGPGTRLTVL.

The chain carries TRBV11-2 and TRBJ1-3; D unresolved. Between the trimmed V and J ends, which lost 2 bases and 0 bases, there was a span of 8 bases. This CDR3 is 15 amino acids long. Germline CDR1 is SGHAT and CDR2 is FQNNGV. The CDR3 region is CASSLLLSSGNTIYF. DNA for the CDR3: TGTGCCAGCAGCTTACTCTTGAGCTCTGGAAACACCATATATTTT.

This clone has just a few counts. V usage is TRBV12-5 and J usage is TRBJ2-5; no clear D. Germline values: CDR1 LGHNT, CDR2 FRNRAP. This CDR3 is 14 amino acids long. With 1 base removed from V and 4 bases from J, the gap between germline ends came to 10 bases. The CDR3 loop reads CASGLGSKAETQYF. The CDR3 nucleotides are TGTGCTAGTGGTTTGGGTAGTAAGGCAGAGACCCAGTACTTC.

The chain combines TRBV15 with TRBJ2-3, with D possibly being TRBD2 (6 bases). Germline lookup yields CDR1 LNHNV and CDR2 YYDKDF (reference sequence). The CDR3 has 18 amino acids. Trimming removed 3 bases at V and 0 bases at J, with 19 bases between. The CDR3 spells CATSRGAGTEASTDTQYF. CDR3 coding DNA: TGTGCCACCAGCAGGGGTGCCGGGACTGAAGCTAGCACAGATACGCAGTATTTT.

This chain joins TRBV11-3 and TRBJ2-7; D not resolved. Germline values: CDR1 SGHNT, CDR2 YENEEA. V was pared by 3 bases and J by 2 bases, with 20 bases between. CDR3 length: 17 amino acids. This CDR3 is CASSLGRNGRQTYEQYF. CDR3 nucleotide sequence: TGTGCCAGCAGCTTGGGCCGGAACGGACGGCAGACCTACGAGCAGTACTTC.

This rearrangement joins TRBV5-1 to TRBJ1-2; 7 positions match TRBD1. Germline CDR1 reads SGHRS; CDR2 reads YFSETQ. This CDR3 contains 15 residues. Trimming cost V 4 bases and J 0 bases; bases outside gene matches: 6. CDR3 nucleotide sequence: TGCGCCAGCAGCACTGGGACAGACACTAACTATGGCTACACCTTC. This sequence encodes CASSTGTDTNYGYTF.

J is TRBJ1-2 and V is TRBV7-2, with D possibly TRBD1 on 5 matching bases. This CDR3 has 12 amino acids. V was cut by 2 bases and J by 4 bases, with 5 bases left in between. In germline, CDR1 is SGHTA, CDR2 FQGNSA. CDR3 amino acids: CASSLQGYGYTF. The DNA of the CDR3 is TGTGCCAGCAGCTTACAGGGCTATGGCTACACCTTC.

CDR3 bases: TGTGCCAGCAGCTTAAGAAACAGGGACGAGCAGTACTTC. Protein: CASSLRNRDEQYF. The chain combines TRBV7-9 with TRBJ2-7, with D possibly being TRBD1 (6 bases). Trimming shortened V by 2 bases and J by 5 bases, and 10 bases separated the two germline ends. The CDR3 runs 13 residues. The V gene's germline CDR1 is SEHNR and CDR2 FQNEAQ (reference sequence). The full variable domain, with the rest looked up from reference TRBV7-9 and TRBJ2-7, is DTGVSQNPRHKITKRGQNVTFRCDPISEHNRLYWYRQTLGQGPEFLTYFQNEAQLEKSRLLSDRFSAERPKGSFSTLEIQRTEQGDSAMYLCASSLRNRDEQYFGPGTRLTVT.

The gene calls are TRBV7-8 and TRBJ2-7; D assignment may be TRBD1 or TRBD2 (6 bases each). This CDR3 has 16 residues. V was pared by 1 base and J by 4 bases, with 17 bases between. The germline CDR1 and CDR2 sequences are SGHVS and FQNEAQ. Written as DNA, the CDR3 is TGTGCCAGCAGCTTAGGGGGGGCCGACGTCGGGTACGAGCAGTACTTC. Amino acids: CASSLGGADVGYEQYF.

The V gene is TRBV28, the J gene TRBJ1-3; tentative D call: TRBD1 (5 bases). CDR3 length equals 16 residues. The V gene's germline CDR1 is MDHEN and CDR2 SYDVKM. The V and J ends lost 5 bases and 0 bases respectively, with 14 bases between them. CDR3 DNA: TGTGCCAGCAGTCCAGTGGGGGAACTCTCTGGAAACACCATATATTTT. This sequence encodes CASSPVGELSGNTIYF.

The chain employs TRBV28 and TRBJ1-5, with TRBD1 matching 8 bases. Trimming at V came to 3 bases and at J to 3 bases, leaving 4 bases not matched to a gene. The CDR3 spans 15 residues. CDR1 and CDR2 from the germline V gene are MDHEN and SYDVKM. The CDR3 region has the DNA TGTGCCAGCAGTTTTTCCAGGGGGCACAATCAGCCCCAGCATTTT. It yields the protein CASSFSRGHNQPQHF.

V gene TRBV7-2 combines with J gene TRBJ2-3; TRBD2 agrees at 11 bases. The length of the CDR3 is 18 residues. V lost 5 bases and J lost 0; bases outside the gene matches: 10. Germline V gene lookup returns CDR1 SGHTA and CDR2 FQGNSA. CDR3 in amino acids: CASSPRPGLAVSTDTQYF. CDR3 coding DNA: TGTGCCAGCAGCCCCAGGCCGGGACTAGCGGTTAGCACAGATACGCAGTATTTT. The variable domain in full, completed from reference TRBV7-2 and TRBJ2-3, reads GAGVSQSPSNKVTEKGKDVELRCDPISGHTALYWYRQSLGQGLEFLIYFQGNSAPDKSGLPSDRFSAERTGGSVSTLTIQRTQQEDSAVYLCASSPRPGLAVSTDTQYFGPGTRLTVL.